This entry features one T cell receptor (beta chain) sequence. Its antigen is still unknown. Germline-derived CDR1 and CDR2 are MNHNS and SASEGT. Trimming shortened V by 2 bases and J by 7 bases, and 15 bases separated the two germline ends. This CDR3 has 16 residues. The source of the sample is a study of T cell repertoires in cytomegalovirus infection. Study summary: Public TCR beta signature analysis indicated the presence of both CMV infection and matching HLA type. The study's findings and limits: CMV-specific HLA-C-restricted TCR beta clonotypes dominated the ex vivo response.

MiXCR, run by TCRdb on the reads, gives a single entry per CDR3 protein. The profile shows approximately 400,000 distinct CDR3 sequences, roughly 31% of them singletons. V is TRBV6-1 and J is TRBJ1-6; weak D call: TRBD1 (6 bases). The sequenced sample consisted of PBMCs. The origin of this receptor is a human donor in good health (CMV status not recorded). Some clones in this sample may be carry-over from other donors' samples. The CDR3 DNA reads as TGTGCCAGCAGTGAATTCTACAGGGCCTTCAATTCACCCCTCCACTTT. Amino acid sequence: CASSEFYRAFNSPLHF.